Described below is a single TCR beta chain sequence and its context. The CDR3 contains 15 residues. The V end was cut by 1 base, the J end by 5 bases, with 11 bases between. The germline V gene has CDR1 LGHNA and CDR2 YNFKEQ. The data stem from a study of blood T cell repertoires in COVID-19. Whole-study context: PBMCs, B-cell-depleted T cells, or T cells were the source of the cDNA or gDNA that made up the material.

Methods used by the authors: Scientists estimated how many nucleated cells there were by amplifying reference gene primers. Here immunoSEQ multiplex PCR was the method, and the copy in TCRdb shows in-frame clones only, minus some. The D gene and trimming were derived from the DNA, and the V and J assignments and clone size from that table. The table lists about 190,000 clones, roughly 80% of them singletons. The chain has TRBV4-2 and TRBJ2-2; D unresolved. Source material: peripheral blood. This sequence was found in a woman aged 45-65 years with acute or convalescent COVID-19. CDR3 protein: CASSQGARVTGELFF. The CDR3 region has the DNA TGTGCCAGCAGCCAAGGAGCCCGGGTAACCGGGGAGCTGTTTTTT.